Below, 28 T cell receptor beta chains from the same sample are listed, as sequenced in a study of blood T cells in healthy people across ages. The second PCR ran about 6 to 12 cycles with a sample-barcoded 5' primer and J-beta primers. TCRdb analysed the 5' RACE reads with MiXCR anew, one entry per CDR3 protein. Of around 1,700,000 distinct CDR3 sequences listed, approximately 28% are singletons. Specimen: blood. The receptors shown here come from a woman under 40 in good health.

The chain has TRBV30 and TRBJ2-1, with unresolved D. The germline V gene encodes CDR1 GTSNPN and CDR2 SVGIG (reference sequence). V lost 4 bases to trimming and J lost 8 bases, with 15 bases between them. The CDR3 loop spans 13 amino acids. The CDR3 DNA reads TGTGCCTGGATTAGGCCCCAAGAGGATGAGCAGTTCTTC. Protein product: CAWIRPQEDEQFF.

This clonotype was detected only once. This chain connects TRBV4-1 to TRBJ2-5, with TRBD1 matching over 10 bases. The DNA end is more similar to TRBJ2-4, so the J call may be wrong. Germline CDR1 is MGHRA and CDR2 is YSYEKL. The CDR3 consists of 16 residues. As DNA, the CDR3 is TGCGCCAGCAGCCCCCTTGGACAGGGGGTCAAAAACATTCAGTACTTC. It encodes CASSPLGQGVKNIQYF.

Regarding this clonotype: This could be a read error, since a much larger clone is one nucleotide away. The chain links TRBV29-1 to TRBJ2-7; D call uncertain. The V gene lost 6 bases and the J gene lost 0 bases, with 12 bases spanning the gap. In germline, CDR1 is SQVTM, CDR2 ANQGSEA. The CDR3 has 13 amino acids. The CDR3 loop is CSVSVQLSYEQYF. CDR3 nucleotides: TGCAGCGTCTCGGTACAGCTCTCCTACGAGCAGTACTTC.

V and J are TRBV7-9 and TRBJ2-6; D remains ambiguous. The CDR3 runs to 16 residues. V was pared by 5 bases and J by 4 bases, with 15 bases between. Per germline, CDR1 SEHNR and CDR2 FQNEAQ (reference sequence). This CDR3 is CASSPRRSLGANVLTF. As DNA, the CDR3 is TGTGCCAGCAGCCCCCGGAGATCTCTGGGGGCCAACGTCCTGACTTTC.

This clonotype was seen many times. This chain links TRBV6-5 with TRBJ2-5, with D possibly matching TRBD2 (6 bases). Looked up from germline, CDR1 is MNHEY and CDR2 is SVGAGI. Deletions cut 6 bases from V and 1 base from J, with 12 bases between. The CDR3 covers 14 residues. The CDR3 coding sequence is TGTGCCAGCAGCTTGCGGGACTTCCAAGAGACCCAGTACTTC. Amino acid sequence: CASSLRDFQETQYF.

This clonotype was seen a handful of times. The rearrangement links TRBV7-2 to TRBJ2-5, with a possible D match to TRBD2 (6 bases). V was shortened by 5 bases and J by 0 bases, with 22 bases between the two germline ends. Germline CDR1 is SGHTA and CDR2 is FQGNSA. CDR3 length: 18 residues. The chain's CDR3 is CASSPQVPGDSYQETQYF. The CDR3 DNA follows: TGTGCCAGCAGCCCCCAGGTCCCGGGGGACTCATACCAAGAGACCCAGTACTTC.

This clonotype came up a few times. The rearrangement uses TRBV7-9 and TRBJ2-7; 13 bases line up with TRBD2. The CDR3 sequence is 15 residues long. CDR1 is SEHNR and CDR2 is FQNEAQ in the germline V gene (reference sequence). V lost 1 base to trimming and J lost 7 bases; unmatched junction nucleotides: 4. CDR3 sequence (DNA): TGTGCCAGCAGCTTAGGACTAGCGGGAGGCTGGGAGCAGTACTTC. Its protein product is CASSLGLAGGWEQYF.

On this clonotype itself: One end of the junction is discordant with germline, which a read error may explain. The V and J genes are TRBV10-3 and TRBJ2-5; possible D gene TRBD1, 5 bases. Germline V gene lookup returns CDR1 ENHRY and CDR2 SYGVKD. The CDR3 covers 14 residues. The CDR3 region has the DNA TGTGCCATCAGTGAAACAGGAATTCAAGAGACCCGGTACTTC. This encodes CAISETGIQETRYF.

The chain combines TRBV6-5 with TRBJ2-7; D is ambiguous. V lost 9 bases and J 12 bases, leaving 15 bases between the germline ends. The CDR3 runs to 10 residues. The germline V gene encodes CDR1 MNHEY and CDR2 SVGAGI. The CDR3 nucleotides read TGTGCCAGTGGGTTGGAGACCCCGTACTTC. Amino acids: CASGLETPYF.

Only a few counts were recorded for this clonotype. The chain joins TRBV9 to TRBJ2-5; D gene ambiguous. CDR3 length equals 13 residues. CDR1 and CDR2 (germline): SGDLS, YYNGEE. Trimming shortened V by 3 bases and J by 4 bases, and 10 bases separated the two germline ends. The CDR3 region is CASSGNMGETQYF. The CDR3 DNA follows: TGTGCCAGCAGCGGCAACATGGGAGAGACCCAGTACTTC.

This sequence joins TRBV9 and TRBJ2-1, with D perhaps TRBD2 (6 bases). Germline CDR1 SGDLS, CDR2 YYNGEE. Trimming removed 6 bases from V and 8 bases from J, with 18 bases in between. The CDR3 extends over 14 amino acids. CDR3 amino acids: CASTRDSWADEQFF. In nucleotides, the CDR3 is TGTGCCAGCACCCGGGACTCTTGGGCTGATGAGCAGTTCTTC.

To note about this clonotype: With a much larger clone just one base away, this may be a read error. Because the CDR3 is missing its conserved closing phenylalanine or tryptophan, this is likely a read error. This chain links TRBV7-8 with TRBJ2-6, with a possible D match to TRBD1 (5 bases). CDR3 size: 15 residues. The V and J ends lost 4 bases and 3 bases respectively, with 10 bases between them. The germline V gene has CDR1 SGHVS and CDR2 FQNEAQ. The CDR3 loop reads CASSSRVLGANVLTV. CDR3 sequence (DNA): TGTGCCAGCAGCTCCAGGGTCCTTGGGGCCAACGTCCTGACTGTC.

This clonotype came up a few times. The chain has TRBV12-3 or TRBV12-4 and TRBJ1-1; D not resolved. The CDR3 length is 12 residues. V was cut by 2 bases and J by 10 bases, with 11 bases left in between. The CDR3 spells CASSLYSGGAFF. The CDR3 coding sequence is TGTGCCAGCAGTTTATATAGCGGTGGAGCTTTCTTT.

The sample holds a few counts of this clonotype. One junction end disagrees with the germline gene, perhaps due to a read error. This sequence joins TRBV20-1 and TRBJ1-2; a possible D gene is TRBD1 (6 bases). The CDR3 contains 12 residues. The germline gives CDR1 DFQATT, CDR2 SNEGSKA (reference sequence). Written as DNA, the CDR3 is TGCAGTGCTAGCGGGACAACCCATGGTTACACCTTC. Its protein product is CSASGTTHGYTF.

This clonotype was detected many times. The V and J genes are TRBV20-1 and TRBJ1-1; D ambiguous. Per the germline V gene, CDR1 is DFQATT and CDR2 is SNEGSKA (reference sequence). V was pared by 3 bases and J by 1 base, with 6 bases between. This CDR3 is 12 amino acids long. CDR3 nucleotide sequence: TGCAGTGCTAGCATCAAGAACACTGAAGCTTTCTTT. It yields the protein CSASIKNTEAFF.

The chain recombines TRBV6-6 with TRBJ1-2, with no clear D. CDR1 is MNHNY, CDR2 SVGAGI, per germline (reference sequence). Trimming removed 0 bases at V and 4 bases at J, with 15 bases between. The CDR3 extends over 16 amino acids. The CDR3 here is CASSYSGRIISYGYTF. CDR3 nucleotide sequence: TGTGCCAGCAGTTACTCTGGACGGATTATAAGCTATGGCTACACCTTC.

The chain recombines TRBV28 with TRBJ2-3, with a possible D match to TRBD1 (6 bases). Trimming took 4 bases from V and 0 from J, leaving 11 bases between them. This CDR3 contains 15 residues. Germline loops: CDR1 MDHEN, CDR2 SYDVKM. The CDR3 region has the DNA TGTGCCAGCAGTTGGGCAGGGGATAGCACAGATACGCAGTATTTT. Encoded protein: CASSWAGDSTDTQYF.

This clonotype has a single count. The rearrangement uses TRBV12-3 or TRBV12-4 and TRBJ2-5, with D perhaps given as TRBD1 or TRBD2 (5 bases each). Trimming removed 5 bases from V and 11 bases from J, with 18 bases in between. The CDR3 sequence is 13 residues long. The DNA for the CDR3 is TGTGCCAGCAGTCCACTCGAGGGGAATGAACAGTACTTC. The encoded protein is CASSPLEGNEQYF.

In DNA form, the CDR3 reads TGTGCCAGCCGATCACGGACAGGGCGATCCTCCTACGAGCAGTACTTC. It yields the protein CASRSRTGRSSYEQYF. This rearrangement joins TRBV6-6 to TRBJ2-7, with TRBD1 matching 8 bases. There are 16 residues in the CDR3. V was clipped by 8 bases and J by 0 bases; unmatched bases: 12. CDR1 and CDR2 (germline): MNHNY, SVGAGI (reference sequence).

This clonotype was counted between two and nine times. The CDR3 loop reads CASSLGTAGPANEQFF. In DNA, the CDR3 is TGTGCCAGCAGTCTCGGGACGGCTGGGCCCGCGAATGAGCAGTTCTTC. The chain uses TRBV27 and TRBJ2-1; either TRBD1 or TRBD2 may supply D (5 bases each). V lost 5 bases, J lost 7 bases, and 21 bases lay in between. The CDR3 sequence is 16 residues long. From germline, CDR1 is MNHEY and CDR2 SMNVEV (reference sequence).

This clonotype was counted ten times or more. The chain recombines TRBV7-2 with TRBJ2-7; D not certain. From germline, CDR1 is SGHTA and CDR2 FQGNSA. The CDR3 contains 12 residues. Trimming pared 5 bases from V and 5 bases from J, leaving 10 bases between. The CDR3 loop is CASSLLHHEQYF. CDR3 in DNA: TGTGCCAGCAGCCTCCTCCACCACGAGCAGTACTTC.

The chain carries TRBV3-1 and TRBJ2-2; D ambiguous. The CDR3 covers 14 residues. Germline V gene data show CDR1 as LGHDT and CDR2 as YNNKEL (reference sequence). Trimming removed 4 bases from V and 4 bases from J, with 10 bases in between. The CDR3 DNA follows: TGTGCCAGCAGCCGAGATCTTAGCACCGGGGAGCTGTTTTTT. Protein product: CASSRDLSTGELFF. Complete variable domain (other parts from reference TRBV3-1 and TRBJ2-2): DTAVSQTPKYLVTQMGNDKSIKCEQNLGHDTMYWYKQDSKKFLKIMFSYNNKELIINETVPNRFSPKSPDKAHLNLHINSLELGDSAVYFCASSRDLSTGELFFGEGSRLTVL.

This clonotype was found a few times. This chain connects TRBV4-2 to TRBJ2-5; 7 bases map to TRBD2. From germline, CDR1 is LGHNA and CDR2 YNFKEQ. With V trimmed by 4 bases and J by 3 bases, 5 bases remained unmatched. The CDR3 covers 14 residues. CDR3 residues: CASSPRGDEETQYF. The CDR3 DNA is TGTGCCAGCAGCCCTCGGGGGGACGAAGAGACCCAGTACTTC.

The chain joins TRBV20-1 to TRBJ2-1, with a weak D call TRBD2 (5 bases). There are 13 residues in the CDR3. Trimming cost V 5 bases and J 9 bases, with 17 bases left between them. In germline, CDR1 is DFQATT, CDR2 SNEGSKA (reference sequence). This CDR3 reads CSAGIRRTGEQFF. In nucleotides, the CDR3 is TGCAGTGCTGGGATAAGGAGGACTGGTGAGCAGTTCTTC.

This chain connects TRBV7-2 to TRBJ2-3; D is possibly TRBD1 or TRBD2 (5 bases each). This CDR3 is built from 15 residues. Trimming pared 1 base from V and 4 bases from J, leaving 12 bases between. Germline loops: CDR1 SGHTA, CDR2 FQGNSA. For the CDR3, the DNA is TGTGCCAGCAGCTTAGACGGTAGAGGGGCAGATACGCAGTATTTT. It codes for CASSLDGRGADTQYF. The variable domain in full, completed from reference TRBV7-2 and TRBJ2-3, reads GAGVSQSPSNKVTEKGKDVELRCDPISGHTALYWYRQSLGQGLEFLIYFQGNSAPDKSGLPSDRFSAERTGGSVSTLTIQRTQQEDSAVYLCASSLDGRGADTQYFGPGTRLTVL.

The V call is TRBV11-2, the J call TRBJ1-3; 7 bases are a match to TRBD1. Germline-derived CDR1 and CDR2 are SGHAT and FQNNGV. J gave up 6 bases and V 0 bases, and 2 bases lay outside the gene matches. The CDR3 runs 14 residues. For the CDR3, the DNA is TGTGCCAGCAGCTTAGATGGACAGGTAAACACCATATATTTT. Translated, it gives CASSLDGQVNTIYF.

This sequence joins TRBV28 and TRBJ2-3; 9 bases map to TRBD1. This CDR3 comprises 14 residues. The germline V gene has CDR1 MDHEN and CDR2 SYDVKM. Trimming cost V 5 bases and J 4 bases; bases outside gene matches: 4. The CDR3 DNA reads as TGTGCCAGCAGTGGACAGGGGTGGGCAGATACGCAGTATTTT. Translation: CASSGQGWADTQYF.

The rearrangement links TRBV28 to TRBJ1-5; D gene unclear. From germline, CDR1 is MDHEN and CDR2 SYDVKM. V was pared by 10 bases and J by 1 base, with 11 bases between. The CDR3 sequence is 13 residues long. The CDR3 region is CATRTSSNQPQHF. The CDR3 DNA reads TGTGCCACCAGGACGTCGAGCAATCAGCCCCAGCATTTT.